The 3 T cell receptor beta chains below were found in one sample sequenced in a study of vaccination and CD4 T cells after COVID-19. Cultured CD4+ T cells had their DNA profiled by the Oncomine TCR Beta short-read assay. TCRdb analysed the PCR reads with MiXCR anew, one entry per CDR3 protein. The profile covers about 11,000 distinct CDR3 sequences, with about two thirds appearing a single time and 20% to 30% taken by the ten largest. Their antigen targets remain unknown. As to treatment: approximately 9-day PBMC culture with coronavirus spike peptide pools or control peptides (ViraFEST assay). The sample in question was CD4+ T cells from blood, cultured in vitro, obtained before SARS-CoV-2 vaccination. These receptors were collected from a human donor who had recovered from COVID-19.

V usage is TRBV7-2 and J usage is TRBJ1-6; TRBD1 might be the D (5 bases). Deletions cut 0 bases from V and 6 bases from J, with 9 bases between. Germline CDR1 reads SGHTA; CDR2 reads FQGNSA. CDR3 length equals 15 residues. The CDR3 here is CASSLAGGGNSPLHF. CDR3 DNA sequence: TGTGCCAGCAGCTTAGCCGGGGGTGGTAATTCACCCCTCCACTTT.

The chain is built from TRBV20-1 and TRBJ2-7; no reliable D call. Looked up from germline, CDR1 is DFQATT and CDR2 is SNEGSKA (reference sequence). Trimming pared 5 bases from V and 5 bases from J, leaving 10 bases between. This CDR3 has 11 residues. The CDR3 loop reads CSAGRRNEQYF. The CDR3 DNA sequence: TGCAGTGCTGGGCGCCGAAACGAGCAGTACTTC.

The genes are TRBV20-1 and TRBJ2-5, with 12 positions matching TRBD2. J was trimmed by 4 bases and V by 6 bases; bases with no gene match: 6. The CDR3 runs to 14 residues. CDR1 is DFQATT, CDR2 SNEGSKA, per germline (reference sequence). In nucleotides, the CDR3 is TGCAGTGCCACCGGACTAGCGGGAAGAGAGACCCAGTACTTC. It codes for CSATGLAGRETQYF.